The rows below give T cell receptor beta chains drawn from one sample of a study of blood T cell repertoires in COVID-19. The repertoire was sequenced with immunoSEQ multiplex PCR; TCRdb's copy has only in-frame clones and lacks some. The table lists about 260,000 clones, 85% of them singletons. Sequenced input: peripheral blood. These receptors all come from a human donor in a cohort sampled during active COVID-19. Each CDR3 is given with its conserved first and last residue. The D gene is left open where the match is weak. The size of a clone is reported for some rows only, either as once, few or many, or as a class for expanded clones.

J: TRBJ2-2; length: 16; D: NA; V: TRBV7-9; size: NA; CDR3: CASSSLRQWYTGELFF; DNA: TGTGCCAGCAGCTCTCTTCGTCAGTGGTACACCGGGGAGCTGTTTTTT
J: TRBJ2-4; length: 14; D: NA; V: TRBV4-2; size: NA; CDR3: CASSQDQGKNIQYF; DNA: TGTGCCAGCAGCCAAGATCAGGGCAAAAACATTCAGTACTTC
J: TRBJ2-1; length: 15; D: TRBD1; V: TRBV30; size: NA; CDR3: CAWSDLGQANNEQFF; DNA: TGTGCCTGGAGTGATTTAGGACAGGCCAACAATGAGCAGTTCTTC
J: TRBJ1-4; length: 16; D: NA; V: TRBV2; size: NA; CDR3: CASSADSVATNEKLFF; DNA: TGTGCCAGCAGTGCGGACAGCGTCGCAACTAATGAAAAACTGTTTTTT
J: TRBJ2-1; length: 16; D: TRBD2; V: TRBV4-1; size: NA; CDR3: CASSQDLREYYNEQFF; DNA: TGCGCCAGCAGCCAAGATTTGCGGGAGTATTACAATGAGCAGTTCTTC
J: TRBJ2-7; length: 15; D: NA; V: TRBV7-2; size: NA; CDR3: CASSLGSQLRGEQYF; DNA: TGTGCCAGCAGCTTAGGATCCCAGTTAAGGGGCGAGCAGTACTTC
J: TRBJ2-7; length: 12; D: NA; V: TRBV7-2; size: NA; CDR3: CASRRGSYEQYF; DNA: TGTGCCAGCAGGCGAGGGTCCTACGAGCAGTACTTC
J: TRBJ1-1; length: 12; D: TRBD1; V: TRBV19; size: NA; CDR3: CGTGTGYTEAFF; DNA: TGTGGCACCGGGACAGGGTACACTGAAGCTTTCTTT
J: TRBJ2-3; length: 14; D: TRBD1; V: TRBV19; size: NA; CDR3: CASSTGGVSDTQYF; DNA: TGTGCCAGTAGTACAGGGGGAGTGTCAGATACGCAGTATTTT
J: TRBJ2-1; length: 16; D: NA; V: TRBV5-1; size: NA; CDR3: CASSLNAAGPYNEQFF; DNA: TGCGCCAGCAGCTTGAATGCCGCTGGCCCCTACAATGAGCAGTTCTTC
J: TRBJ2-7; length: 20; D: TRBD2; V: TRBV7-3; size: NA; CDR3: CASSLTRGWREGLAFYEQYF; DNA: TGTGCCAGCAGCTTAACCCGGGGGTGGCGGGAGGGCCTCGCATTCTACGAGCAGTACTTC
J: TRBJ2-1; length: 12; D: NA; V: TRBV2; size: NA; CDR3: CASSEAGARKFF; DNA: TGTGCCAGCAGTGAAGCAGGGGCTAGGAAGTTCTTC
J: TRBJ1-2; length: 15; D: NA; V: TRBV21-1; size: NA; CDR3: CASRTRDREHYGYTF; DNA: TGTGCCAGCAGAACACGGGACAGGGAGCACTATGGCTACACCTTC
J: TRBJ2-1; length: 20; D: TRBD2; V: TRBV7-8; size: few; CDR3: CASSPYRASGLALTYNEQFF; DNA: TGTGCCAGCAGCCCCTACAGGGCTAGCGGGCTAGCCTTAACCTACAATGAGCAGTTCTTC
J: TRBJ2-1; length: 15; D: TRBD2; V: TRBV3-1/TRBV3-2; size: NA; CDR3: CASSPSGSRIREQFF; DNA: TGTGCCAGCAGTCCTAGCGGGAGCCGAATTCGTGAGCAGTTCTTC
J: TRBJ2-5; length: 13; D: NA; V: TRBV19; size: NA; CDR3: CASAAGYQETQYF; DNA: TGTGCCAGTGCCGCCGGGTACCAAGAGACCCAGTACTTC
J: TRBJ1-3; length: 13; D: NA; V: TRBV28; size: NA; CDR3: CATTVETGNTIYF; DNA: TGTGCCACGACAGTGGAAACTGGAAACACCATATATTTT
J: TRBJ2-1; length: 15; D: TRBD2; V: TRBV4-1; size: NA; CDR3: CASSRTGLAGNSEFF; DNA: TGCGCCAGCAGCCGAACGGGACTAGCGGGAAATTCGGAGTTCTTC
J: TRBJ2-2; length: 16; D: TRBD2; V: TRBV5-1; size: NA; CDR3: CASSTGTSIPPGELFF; DNA: TGCGCCAGCAGCACCGGGACTAGTATTCCCCCCGGGGAGCTGTTTTTT
J: TRBJ1-2; length: 13; D: NA; V: TRBV5-1; size: NA; CDR3: CASSLDRLYGYTF; DNA: TGCGCCAGCAGCTTGGACCGACTTTATGGCTACACCTTC
J: TRBJ1-3; length: 14; D: NA; V: TRBV6-5; size: NA; CDR3: CASSSGLTENTIYF; DNA: TGTGCCAGCAGTTCAGGGCTTACAGAAAACACCATATATTTT
J: TRBJ2-2; length: 16; D: TRBD2; V: TRBV5-1; size: NA; CDR3: CASSLGGTTNTGELFF; DNA: TGCGCCAGCAGCTTGGGGGGGACTACCAACACCGGGGAGCTGTTTTTT
J: TRBJ2-7; length: 14; D: NA; V: TRBV11-2; size: NA; CDR3: CASSLSDGTYEQYF; DNA: TGTGCCAGCAGCTTATCCGACGGGACCTACGAGCAGTACTTC
J: TRBJ1-5; length: 16; D: NA; V: TRBV11-1; size: NA; CDR3: CASSLERGAFNQPQHF; DNA: TGTGCCAGCAGCTTAGAACGGGGGGCGTTCAATCAGCCCCAGCATTTT
J: TRBJ2-7; length: 16; D: NA; V: TRBV7-2; size: NA; CDR3: CASTLSNSVETYEQYF; DNA: TGTGCCAGCACCCTTTCAAATAGCGTAGAAACCTACGAGCAGTACTTC
J: TRBJ2-7; length: 13; D: TRBD2; V: TRBV7-2; size: NA; CDR3: CASSTGGPYEQYF; DNA: TGTGCCAGCAGCACGGGGGGTCCCTACGAGCAGTACTTC
J: TRBJ2-5; length: 13; D: TRBD1; V: TRBV5-1; size: NA; CDR3: CASSQGERETQYF; DNA: TGCGCCAGCAGCCAGGGGGAGCGGGAGACCCAGTACTTC
J: TRBJ2-3; length: 15; D: TRBD1; V: TRBV2; size: NA; CDR3: CASHPDRASTDTQYF; DNA: TGTGCCAGCCACCCTGACAGGGCTAGCACAGATACGCAGTATTTT
J: TRBJ2-7; length: 12; D: NA; V: TRBV6-5; size: NA; CDR3: CASGTYTGSWYF; DNA: TGTGCCAGCGGGACCTATACAGGGAGCTGGTACTTC
J: TRBJ2-1; length: 16; D: NA; V: TRBV19; size: NA; CDR3: CASSIGSGRSYNEQFF; DNA: TGTGCCAGTAGTATCGGTAGCGGCCGCTCCTACAATGAGCAGTTCTTC
J: TRBJ1-4; length: 16; D: NA; V: TRBV9; size: NA; CDR3: CASSATDASTNEKLFF; DNA: TGTGCCAGCAGCGCCACAGACGCGTCAACTAATGAAAAACTGTTTTTT
J: TRBJ2-1; length: 12; D: NA; V: TRBV6-1; size: NA; CDR3: CASSERYNEQFF; DNA: TGTGCCAGCAGTGAACGGTACAATGAGCAGTTCTTC
J: TRBJ2-1; length: 16; D: TRBD1; V: TRBV11-2; size: NA; CDR3: CASSSFGTGEGNEQFF; DNA: TGTGCCAGCAGCTCTTTCGGGACAGGGGAGGGGAATGAGCAGTTCTTC
J: TRBJ2-7; length: 14; D: NA; V: TRBV19; size: NA; CDR3: CASSRPAGNYEQYF; DNA: TGTGCCAGTAGTCGCCCGGCAGGGAACTACGAGCAGTACTTC
J: TRBJ2-5; length: 16; D: TRBD2; V: TRBV11-2; size: NA; CDR3: CASSFGLAGARETQYF; DNA: TGTGCCAGCAGCTTTGGACTAGCGGGAGCGAGGGAGACCCAGTACTTC
J: TRBJ2-1; length: 18; D: TRBD2; V: TRBV11-2; size: NA; CDR3: CASSEIRRLAGGLNEQFF; DNA: TGTGCCAGCAGCGAAATCCGACGACTAGCGGGAGGGTTGAATGAGCAGTTCTTC
J: TRBJ2-3; length: 14; D: NA; V: TRBV5-6; size: NA; CDR3: CASSLVTATDTQYF; DNA: TGTGCCAGCAGCTTGGTAACAGCCACAGATACGCAGTATTTT
J: TRBJ2-7; length: 13; D: TRBD1; V: TRBV7-6; size: NA; CDR3: CASSLNRGYEQYF; DNA: TGTGCCAGCAGCTTAAACAGGGGTTACGAGCAGTACTTC
J: TRBJ2-5; length: 15; D: NA; V: TRBV7-2; size: NA; CDR3: CASSLAYRTQGTQYF; DNA: TGTGCCAGCAGCTTAGCGTACAGGACCCAAGGGACCCAGTACTTC